The next 3 T cell receptor beta chains were all read from a single sample in a study of blood T cells in healthy people across ages. A second about 7 to 11 cycle PCR used barcoded and J-beta primers. Using its own MiXCR run on the 5' RACE reads, TCRdb lists one record per CDR3 protein. The repertoire holds 650,000 to 700,000 distinct CDR3 sequences, with 52% as singletons. Sequencing was done on a sample of blood. Receptor source: a woman aged 80 or older in good health.

A few counts support this clonotype. J is TRBJ2-2 and V is TRBV11-1; D might be TRBD1 or TRBD2, each matching 5 bases. Deletions cut 5 bases from V and 2 bases from J, with 18 bases between. This CDR3 region has 17 residues. Germline CDR1 is SGHAT and CDR2 is FQDESV (reference sequence). CDR3 nucleotide sequence: TGTGCCAGCAGCCCTCAACCCCCGGGGCTTAACACCGGGGAGCTGTTTTTT. This translates into CASSPQPPGLNTGELFF. The full variable domain, with the rest looked up from reference TRBV11-1 and TRBJ2-2, is EAEVAQSPRYKITEKSQAVAFWCDPISGHATLYWYRQILGQGPELLVQFQDESVVDDSQLPKDRFSAERLKGVDSTLKIQPAELGDSAMYLCASSPQPPGLNTGELFFGEGSRLTVL.

Comments on this clonotype: This may arise from a read error, as a much more abundant clone is one base away. The rearrangement uses TRBV20-1 and TRBJ1-2; D not certain. Trimming removed 3 bases from V and 7 bases from J, with 15 bases in between. In germline, CDR1 is DFQATT, CDR2 SNEGSKA (reference sequence). This CDR3 contains 13 residues. The CDR3 DNA reads as TGCAGTGCTAGGCCGGATCAAGGGCCTGGCTACACCTTC. This sequence encodes CSARPDQGPGYTF.

About this clonotype: It may be a read error: a sequence one base away is much more abundant. V gene TRBV18 combines with J gene TRBJ2-1; TRBD1 matches at 7 bases. The V and J ends lost 8 bases and 10 bases, in that order; junction bases with no gene match: 11. CDR3 length: 13 residues. Per germline, CDR1 KGHSH and CDR2 LQKENI. The CDR3 DNA reads TGTGCCAGCGGTCGGACAGGTGATTACGAGCAGTTCTTC. Its protein is CASGRTGDYEQFF. Full variable domain (missing parts from reference TRBV18 and TRBJ2-1): NAGVMQNPRHLVRRRGQEARLRCSPMKGHSHVYWYRQLPEEGLKFMVYLQKENIIDESGMPKERFSAEFPKEGPSILRIQQVVRGDSAAYFCASGRTGDYEQFFGPGTRLTVL.